The rows below give T cell receptor beta chains drawn from one sample of a study of shared clonotypes between healthy human individuals. Clones were sequenced by immunoSEQ multiplex PCR, and TCRdb holds only the in-frame ones, with some missing. The sample contains approximately 2.3 million clones, about 92% of which appear only once. Sequencing was done on a sample of naive CD4+ T cells from PBMCs. These receptors were obtained from a young man in good health. Some clones in this sample may be carry-over from other donors' samples. Each CDR3 is given with its conserved first and last residue. D genes are given only for firm matches. Clone size is given for some rows only: seen once, a few or many times, or a class if the clone is expanded.

TRBV28	TRBD1	TRBJ2-7	-	TGTGCCAGCAGCTACGATGACAGGGTCGGTTACGAGCAGTACTTC	CASSYDDRVGYEQYF
TRBV5-1	-	TRBJ2-5	-	TGCGCCAGCAGCTTGGGTGGGGGCGCGGGAGAGACCCAGTACTTC	CASSLGGGAGETQYF
TRBV28	TRBD1	TRBJ1-3	-	TGTGCCAGCAGTCCCTCAGGGGGGCACTCTGGAAACACCATATATTTT	CASSPSGGHSGNTIYF
TRBV6-6	-	TRBJ2-7	once	TGTGCCAGCAGTTATGACGGGACGGTGGCTACCGAGCAGTACTTC	CASSYDGTVATEQYF
TRBV28	-	TRBJ1-5	-	TGTGCCACCACCCCAGGGGCCGGTCAGCCCCAGCATTTT	CATTPGAGQPQHF
TRBV5-1	-	TRBJ2-7	-	TGCGCCAGCAGCTTGGGTCCAGGCTCAAGCTCCTACGAGCAGTACTTC	CASSLGPGSSSYEQYF
TRBV7-9	TRBD1	TRBJ1-6	-	TGTGCCAGCAGCTCCCCGGACAGGGTCGTTGGGTCACCCCTCCACTTT	CASSSPDRVVGSPLHF
TRBV7-2	TRBD1	TRBJ2-2	-	TGTGCCAGCAGCACGGTGACAGGGTTGTTCACCGGGGAGCTGTTTTTT	CASSTVTGLFTGELFF
TRBV5-1	TRBD2	TRBJ2-7	-	TGCGCCAGCAGCTTGGGCGCGGGAGGGCCCCTTACCTACGAGCAGTACTTC	CASSLGAGGPLTYEQYF
TRBV5-6	TRBD2	TRBJ2-3	once	TGTGCCAACTCATCCTTGGGGGGGATCCCCACAGATACGCAGTATTTT	CANSSLGGIPTDTQYF
TRBV5-8	TRBD2	TRBJ2-1	-	TGTGCCAGCAGCCCGGGACTAGCGGGAGTTAGGAATGAGCAGTTCTTC	CASSPGLAGVRNEQFF
TRBV19	-	TRBJ1-5	-	TGTGCCAGTTGGACCCGGGCAGGTGGCAATCAGCCCCAGCATTTT	CASWTRAGGNQPQHF
TRBV5-1	TRBD2	TRBJ2-1	-	TGCGCCAGTGGTGCTGGGACTAGGGGTAATGAGCAGTTCTTC	CASGAGTRGNEQFF
TRBV6-6	-	TRBJ2-3	-	TGTGCCAGCAGGAGGAGGGGGTTCGGCGCAGATACGCAGTATTTT	CASRRRGFGADTQYF
TRBV5-1	TRBD1	TRBJ2-3	-	TGCGCCAGCAGCTCCGGGACAGGGCGCCTTAGAGAGTATTTT	CASSSGTGRLREYF
TRBV6-6	TRBD1	TRBJ2-7	-	TGTGCCAGCAGTTACAGACAGGGGTACTACGAGCAGTACTTC	CASSYRQGYYEQYF
TRBV18	TRBD1	TRBJ1-5	-	TGTGCCAGCTCACCACAAGCGGGGGACAGGCCCAATCAGCCCCAGCATTTT	CASSPQAGDRPNQPQHF
TRBV7-3	-	TRBJ2-2	-	TGTGCCAGCAGCCTACAGGCCGTGCAAGGCGCCGGGGAGCTGTTTTTT	CASSLQAVQGAGELFF
TRBV11-3	-	TRBJ2-1	-	TGTGCCAGCAGCTTGAATCCCTACAATGAGCAGTTCTTC	CASSLNPYNEQFF
TRBV6-6	-	TRBJ2-1	-	TGTGCCAGCAGCCGGGCGGGTTACAACGATGAGCAGTTCTTC	CASSRAGYNDEQFF
TRBV18	-	TRBJ2-7	-	TGTGCCAGCTCACCTCCAGGCTCTCAAGCCTACGAGCAGTACTTC	CASSPPGSQAYEQYF
TRBV5-1	TRBD2	TRBJ2-1	-	TGCGCCAGCAGAGGACTAGCGGGGGGAAGCTCCTACAATGAGCAGTTCTTC	CASRGLAGGSSYNEQFF
TRBV2	-	TRBJ2-5	-	TGTGCCAGCAGTGAAGCTCAACAAACCCAGTACTTC	CASSEAQQTQYF